This entry features one T cell receptor (beta chain) sequence. The sample originates from a study of blood T cell repertoires in COVID-19. Study at large: Spain, Italy and the United States supplied samples that represented acute and convalescent COVID-19.

From germline, CDR1 is MGHDK and CDR2 SYGVNS. Deletions cut 3 bases from V and 3 bases from J, with 11 bases between. The CDR3 length is 14 residues. Clones were read by immunoSEQ multiplex PCR, and TCRdb kept only the in-frame ones, dropping some. Here the sample spans roughly 40,000 clones, over 70% being singletons. Sequenced input: peripheral blood. The receptor was isolated from an elderly man with active or convalescent COVID-19. The rearrangement joins TRBV25-1 to TRBJ2-5; tentatively, D is TRBD1 (6 bases). The CDR3 nucleotides read TGTGCCAGCAGTGAGTTTACAGGGAAAGAGACCCAGTACTTC. Translation gives CASSEFTGKETQYF. Using reference TRBV25-1 and TRBJ2-5 for the parts outside the CDR3, the full variable domain is EADIYQTPRYLVIGTGKKITLECSQTMGHDKMYWYQQDPGMELHLIHYSYGVNSTEKGDLSSESTVSRIRTEHFPLTLESARPSHTSQYLCASSEFTGKETQYFGPGTRLLVL.